This T cell receptor beta chain was identified during a study of cytomegalovirus exposure and HLA in healthy donors. Regarding the study as a whole: A few V segments could not be told apart, such as TRBV6-2 and TRBV6-3, and were left out. One later analysis reportedly identified an Asian-associated ancestry cluster that showed fewer N-insertions than the approximately 670-donor mean.

In the case of this clone: Its antigen is as yet unknown.

Amplification used 60 Vbeta primers and 13 Jbeta primers. Measured with immunoSEQ multiplex PCR; TCRdb has only the in-frame clones, and not every one. Here the sample spans under 250,000 clones, 60% to 80% being singletons. Germline V lookup: CDR1 SNHLY, CDR2 FYNNEI. V lost 5 bases, J lost 6 bases, and 12 bases stayed unmatched. This CDR3 region has 15 residues. The TCR originated in a woman in her 30s in good health and CMV-seronegative. This chain links TRBV2 with TRBJ2-7; 8 positions match TRBD2. Source material: PBMCs. Written as DNA, the CDR3 is TGTGCCAGCAGTAAAAAGGGGACTAGGGTCGTCGAGCAGTACTTC. Amino acid sequence: CASSKKGTRVVEQYF.